The 25 T cell receptor beta chains given below trace back to one sample, sequenced in a study of blood T cell repertoires in COVID-19. This table comes from immunoSEQ multiplex PCR, and its TCRdb copy is limited to in-frame clones, with some not included. In the table there are about 170,000 clones, around four fifths of which are singletons. The sample was peripheral blood. The receptors originated from a woman aged 70-85 years with COVID-19, enrolled during active disease.

V usage is TRBV4-2 and J usage is TRBJ2-1; the match to TRBD1 covers 9 bases. The CDR3 runs 14 residues. J was trimmed by 6 bases and V by 3 bases; bases with no gene match: 3. Germline lookup yields CDR1 LGHNA and CDR2 YNFKEQ. This chain's CDR3 is CASSHGQGINEQFF. CDR3 DNA sequence: TGTGCCAGCAGCCATGGACAGGGGATCAATGAGCAGTTCTTC.

The genes are TRBV28 and TRBJ1-1; perhaps TRBD1 as D (6 bases). V lost 7 bases and J lost 10, with 19 bases in between. The V gene's germline CDR1 is MDHEN and CDR2 SYDVKM. The CDR3 contains 13 residues. The CDR3 protein is CASIRELRGRAFF. The CDR3 DNA reads TGTGCCAGCATTAGGGAGTTGAGGGGGAGAGCTTTCTTT.

The chain is built from TRBV30 and TRBJ1-2, with no clear D. Germline CDR1 GTSNPN, CDR2 SVGIG (reference sequence). Trimming stripped 2 bases from V and 4 bases from J, with 11 bases between. This CDR3 spans 13 amino acids. In nucleotides, the CDR3 is TGTGCCTGGAGTTTAGGGAGGAGCTATGGCTACACCTTC. Encoded protein: CAWSLGRSYGYTF.

V usage is TRBV27 and J usage is TRBJ2-3, with 7 nucleotides matching TRBD1. The trim removed 5 bases at V and 2 bases at J, leaving 7 bases unmatched. CDR1 is MNHEY, CDR2 SMNVEV, per germline (reference sequence). This CDR3 region has 15 residues. The CDR3 DNA reads TGTGCCAGCAGTGAACAGGGGCCCCCCACAGATACGCAGTATTTT. It translates to CASSEQGPPTDTQYF.

V gene TRBV3-1 (or the pseudogene TRBV3-2) combines with J gene TRBJ2-7, with a weak D call TRBD1 (6 bases). Germline CDR1 and CDR2: LGHDT and YNNKEL (reference sequence). The V end lost 4 bases, the J end lost 0 bases, and 16 bases lay between the germline ends. The CDR3 has 16 amino acids. Here the CDR3 reads CASSRTSGTSSYEQYF. As DNA, the CDR3 is TGTGCCAGCAGCCGCACCTCCGGGACAAGCTCCTACGAGCAGTACTTC.

V usage is TRBV5-4 and J usage is TRBJ1-4, with 9 bases that match TRBD1. This CDR3 is built from 17 residues. CDR1 is SGHNT, CDR2 YYREEE, per germline (reference sequence). The junction had 12 bases not matched to a gene; V was cut back by 4 bases and J by 5 bases. CDR3 in DNA: TGTGCCAGCAGCCCGGGGGTCGCGACAGGGGGAAATGAAAAACTGTTTTTT. It specifies CASSPGVATGGNEKLFF.

This clone was picked up one time. This chain links TRBV6-1 with TRBJ1-5; D ambiguous. Germline V lookup: CDR1 MNHNS, CDR2 SASEGT. The CDR3 runs to 13 residues. Trimming left V 3 bases short and J 6 bases short, with 9 bases between. The CDR3 is CASSDGVVQPQHF. For the CDR3, the DNA is TGTGCCAGCAGTGATGGAGTAGTTCAGCCCCAGCATTTT.

V usage is TRBV5-6 and J usage is TRBJ1-1; D remains ambiguous. This CDR3 comprises 14 residues. Deletions cut 0 bases from V and 5 bases from J, with 11 bases between. Germline CDR1 is SGHDT and CDR2 is YYEEEE. CDR3 sequence (DNA): TGTGCCAGCAGCTTGGACAACTGGGAGACTGAAGCTTTCTTT. This codes for CASSLDNWETEAFF.

The chain employs TRBV30 and TRBJ1-2; 8 bases are shared with TRBD1. The germline V gene encodes CDR1 GTSNPN and CDR2 SVGIG (reference sequence). With V trimmed by 2 bases and J by 7 bases, 12 bases remained unmatched. The CDR3 is made up of 15 amino acids. The CDR3: CAWSPGRQGNSGYTF. CDR3 in DNA: TGTGCCTGGAGTCCTGGAAGACAGGGGAATTCTGGCTACACCTTC.

The chain couples TRBV6-2 or TRBV6-3 to TRBJ2-1, with 12 bases that match TRBD2. Looked up from germline, CDR1 is MNHEY and CDR2 is SVGEGT. The V gene end was trimmed by 5 bases and the J gene end by 10 bases; junction bases not matched to a gene: 12. The CDR3 length is 16 residues. CDR3 DNA sequence: TGTGCCAGCAGTCCCCGACTAGCGGGGGAGATACGGGAGCAGTTCTTC. Translating it yields CASSPRLAGEIREQFF.

The chain combines TRBV7-3 with TRBJ1-6; D call uncertain. Trimming cost V 2 bases and J 9 bases, with 14 bases left between them. From germline, CDR1 is SGHTA and CDR2 FQGTGA. The CDR3 has 15 residues. The chain's CDR3 is CASSLLPLTLSPLHF. CDR3 bases: TGTGCCAGCAGCTTACTCCCCCTGACACTTTCACCCCTCCACTTT.

This chain connects TRBV6-6 to TRBJ1-5; TRBD1 agrees at 7 bases. The V and J ends lost 5 bases and 6 bases, in that order; junction bases with no gene match: 13. CDR1 is MNHNY and CDR2 is SVGAGI in the germline V gene (reference sequence). CDR3 size: 16 residues. The CDR3 region is CASSGTTTGRGQPQHF. CDR3 coding DNA: TGTGCCAGCAGTGGAACCACGACAGGGCGCGGTCAGCCCCAGCATTTT.

The chain employs TRBV5-1 and TRBJ2-7; 9 nucleotides line up with TRBD1. Trimming at V came to 3 bases and at J to 0 bases, leaving 4 bases not matched to a gene. The CDR3 is made up of 15 amino acids. Looked up from germline, CDR1 is SGHRS and CDR2 is YFSETQ. The CDR3 DNA is TGCGCCAGCAGCTCAGGACAGGGGAACTCCTACGAGCAGTACTTC. This encodes CASSSGQGNSYEQYF.

This clone showed up just once. This sequence joins TRBV7-2 and TRBJ2-7; the D gene is possibly TRBD1 (5 bases). Trimming left V 2 bases short and J 2 bases short, with 16 bases between. The CDR3 extends over 16 amino acids. Germline V gene data show CDR1 as SGHTA and CDR2 as FQGNSA. DNA for the CDR3: TGTGCCAGCAGCTTACAGGACACGACGATTGCCTACGAGCAGTACTTC. Protein sequence: CASSLQDTTIAYEQYF. The full variable domain, its missing parts supplied by reference TRBV7-2 and TRBJ2-7, is GAGVSQSPSNKVTEKGKDVELRCDPISGHTALYWYRQSLGQGLEFLIYFQGNSAPDKSGLPSDRFSAERTGGSVSTLTIQRTQQEDSAVYLCASSLQDTTIAYEQYFGPGTRLTVT.

CDR3 residues: CASSPDLGTAETQYF. CDR3 in DNA: TGTGCCAGCTCACCAGACTTAGGGACAGCAGAGACCCAGTACTTC. V usage is TRBV18 and J usage is TRBJ2-5; 7 bases line up with TRBD1. V trimming: 2 bases; J trimming: 4 bases; junction bases outside the gene matches: 7. The V gene's germline CDR1 is KGHSH and CDR2 LQKENI. This CDR3 region has 15 residues.

This clone was seen a single time. CDR3 bases: TGTGCCAGCAGCCTACAGGGTGGCACTGAAGCTTTCTTT. Protein product: CASSLQGGTEAFF. The chain employs TRBV6-5 and TRBJ1-1; weak D call: TRBD1 (6 bases). The germline V gene has CDR1 MNHEY and CDR2 SVGAGI. The V and J ends lost 6 bases and 4 bases respectively, with 12 bases between them. The CDR3 length is 13 residues.

The rearrangement joins TRBV27 to TRBJ2-3, with 8 bases lining up with TRBD1. Germline V lookup: CDR1 MNHEY, CDR2 SMNVEV (reference sequence). V lost 1 base to trimming and J lost 4 bases; unmatched junction nucleotides: 7. This CDR3 comprises 16 residues. Written as DNA, the CDR3 is TGTGCCAGCAGTTTATTAGGACAGGGTGGTTCAGATACGCAGTATTTT. Protein product: CASSLLGQGGSDTQYF.

The V call is TRBV18, the J call TRBJ2-6; no definite D call. Trimming removed 3 bases at V and 2 bases at J, with 8 bases between. The CDR3 loop spans 15 amino acids. The germline CDR1 and CDR2 sequences are KGHSH and LQKENI. CDR3: CASSPTTAGANVLTF. In DNA form, the CDR3 reads TGTGCCAGCTCACCCACAACCGCTGGGGCCAACGTCCTGACTTTC.

The J gene is TRBJ1-5, the V gene TRBV19; 8 bases line up with TRBD1. Germline CDR1 and CDR2: LNHDA and SQIVND (reference sequence). V lost 7 bases to trimming and J lost 5 bases; unmatched junction nucleotides: 16. The CDR3 is 17 residues long. CDR3 region: CASITQHGTGRDQPQHF. The CDR3 DNA follows: TGTGCCAGTATCACCCAGCACGGGACAGGCCGGGATCAGCCCCAGCATTTT.

J is TRBJ2-7 and V is TRBV11-2, with 10 nucleotides matching TRBD1. The length of the CDR3 is 17 residues. In germline, CDR1 is SGHAT, CDR2 FQNNGV. V gave up 2 bases and J gave up 4 bases; unmatched junction bases: 11. The CDR3 DNA reads TGTGCCAGCAGCTTACACACCGGGACAGGGGAACTTTACGAGCAGTACGTC. Translation gives CASSLHTGTGELYEQYV.

The CDR3 DNA is TGTGCCAGCAGCTTAGCCGCGAACACCGGGGAGCTGTTTTTT. Amino acids: CASSLAANTGELFF. J is TRBJ2-2 and V is TRBV11-3, with D hard to call. The length of the CDR3 is 14 residues. Germline V gene data show CDR1 as SGHNT and CDR2 as YENEEA. V lost 1 base to trimming and J lost 0 bases, with 3 bases between them.

The chain couples TRBV4-1 to TRBJ1-2, with D tentatively TRBD1 (5 bases). Trimming removed 3 bases at V and 4 bases at J, with 12 bases between. The CDR3 is 14 residues long. From germline, CDR1 is MGHRA and CDR2 YSYEKL. CDR3 in amino acids: CASSQEGLGYGYTF. Written as DNA, the CDR3 is TGCGCCAGCAGCCAGGAGGGGTTGGGCTATGGCTACACCTTC.

V is TRBV5-1 and J is TRBJ2-7; TRBD2 agrees at 12 bases. Germline lookup yields CDR1 SGHRS and CDR2 YFSETQ. V lost 4 bases, J lost 3 bases, and 5 bases stayed unmatched. This CDR3 spans 15 amino acids. The CDR3 loop reads CASSPGTSGYYEQYF. CDR3 DNA: TGCGCCAGCAGCCCGGGGACTAGCGGGTACTACGAGCAGTACTTC.

The chain links TRBV9 to TRBJ2-3, with D unclear. V lost 4 bases and J 1 base, leaving 10 bases between the germline ends. The CDR3 has 14 amino acids. CDR1 and CDR2 (germline): SGDLS, YYNGEE. This chain's CDR3 is CASSSHSGTDTQYF. The DNA for the CDR3 is TGTGCCAGCAGCTCCCACTCGGGCACAGATACGCAGTATTTT.

In regard to this clone: The junction differs from germline at one of its ends, possibly a read error. The chain combines TRBV4-1 with TRBJ1-2; 10 positions agree with TRBD1. There are 14 residues in the CDR3. Germline CDR1 reads MGHRA; CDR2 reads YSYEKL. CDR3 amino acids: CARSRQGAEYGYTF. As DNA, the CDR3 is TGCGCCCGCAGTCGACAGGGGGCAGAGTATGGCTACACCTTC.